A selection of T cell receptor beta chains follows, all from one sample in a study of T cell clones after liver transplantation. TCRdb keeps only in-frame clones here, not all; method: immunoSEQ multiplex PCR. The repertoire holds roughly 80,000 clones, with roughly 80% as singletons. This specimen was CD4+ T cells from blood, taken approximately 3.5 years after liver transplant. The receptor set was obtained from a human patient who received a liver transplant. Some of these T cells may belong to the graft donor. The CDR3 runs from the conserved cysteine through the conserved F or W. The order of the fields is J gene, D gene, V gene, clone size, CDR3 DNA, CDR3 protein. A D gene is named only where the DNA matches it firmly. Not all rows give a size; the values are once, few, many and, for expanded clones, a class.

TRBJ1-2 | . | TRBV4-3 | . | TGCGCCAGCAGCCAAGTCATCTTGCCGACTGCCTCCAACTATGGCTACACCTTC | CASSQVILPTASNYGYTF
TRBJ1-1 | . | TRBV28 | . | TGTGCCAGCACCCAACGTACTGAAGCTTTCTTT | CASTQRTEAFF
TRBJ2-3 | TRBD2 | TRBV5-1 | . | TGCGCCAGCAGCCAAGGGACTAGCGGATCCACAGATACGCAGTATTTT | CASSQGTSGSTDTQYF
TRBJ2-7 | . | TRBV4-1 | . | TGCGCCAGCAGCCAGGGCGGGAACGGGCCTTGGGAGCAGTACTTC | CASSQGGNGPWEQYF
TRBJ1-5 | . | TRBV5-1 | . | TGCGCCAGCAGCTTGACGGCAGGGGATGGTCAGCCCCAGCATTTT | CASSLTAGDGQPQHF
TRBJ2-1 | TRBD1 | TRBV4-2 | . | TGTGCCAGCAGCCAAGATTGGACAGGGAGGACCTACAATGAGCAGTTCTTC | CASSQDWTGRTYNEQFF
TRBJ2-7 | TRBD2 | TRBV6-6 | . | TGTGCCAGCACCGCTCGGGGACTACTAAAGGGGGAGCAGTACTTC | CASTARGLLKGEQYF
TRBJ1-1 | . | TRBV5-1 | . | TGCGCCAGCAGCTTGGACAGACCACGGAACACTGAAGCTTTCTTT | CASSLDRPRNTEAFF
TRBJ2-5 | . | TRBV28 | . | TGTGCCAGCAGTCTCCCAGCCACGGAGACCCAGTACTTC | CASSLPATETQYF
TRBJ2-6 | . | TRBV2 | . | TGTGCCAGCAGTGCGGTCTCTGGGGCCAACGTCCTGACTTTC | CASSAVSGANVLTF
TRBJ2-5 | TRBD2 | TRBV2 | . | TGTGCCAACGCTGGTAGCGGGAGGAACCAAGAGACCCAGTACTTC | CANAGSGRNQETQYF
TRBJ2-7 | TRBD1 | TRBV6-5 | . | TGTGCCAGCAGTACCCGGGACAGGGTCTACGAGCAGTACTTC | CASSTRDRVYEQYF
TRBJ2-1 | TRBD1 | TRBV5-6 | . | TGTGCCAGCAGCTCGTGGGGGACAGGTTCCAATGAGCAGTTCTTC | CASSSWGTGSNEQFF
TRBJ2-4 | TRBD1 | TRBV6-1 | . | TGTGCCAGCGCCGAAGTCGGGACAGCGAAAAACATTCAGTACTTC | CASAEVGTAKNIQYF
TRBJ2-7 | TRBD2 | TRBV28 | . | TGTGCCAGCAGGGCTGCTAGCGGGAGACCGTACGAGCAGTACTTC | CASRAASGRPYEQYF
TRBJ1-5 | TRBD1 | TRBV19 | . | TGTGCCAGTTCTCCCAGGAGGGTTTTTACCGGGACAGCAAAGAATCAGCCCCAGCATTTT | CASSPRRVFTGTAKNQPQHF
TRBJ1-5 | TRBD1 | TRBV4-1 | . | TGCGCCAGCAGCCAAGGTCTACAGGGGTTGAATCAGCCCCAGCATTTT | CASSQGLQGLNQPQHF
TRBJ1-2 | . | TRBV28 | once | TGTGCCAGCAGTTTGGGGCCCCCGGGGAACTATGGCTACACCTTC | CASSLGPPGNYGYTF
TRBJ2-7 | TRBD1 | TRBV5-4 | . | TGTGCCAGCAGCTGGGACAGCTCCTACGAGCAGTACTTC | CASSWDSSYEQYF
TRBJ1-5 | . | TRBV7-2 | . | TGTGCCACTTCGGACCTACTCAATCAGCCCCAGCATTTT | CATSDLLNQPQHF
TRBJ2-2 | . | TRBV30 | . | TGTGCCTGGAGTGTAGGAGGTGTCCCCGGGGAGCTGTTTTTT | CAWSVGGVPGELFF
TRBJ1-3 | TRBD1 | TRBV28 | few | TGTGCCAGCAGTTTAAGATACAGGGGAGGCTCTGGAAACACCATATATTTT | CASSLRYRGGSGNTIYF
TRBJ2-7 | TRBD2 | TRBV7-6 | . | TGTGCCAGCAGCTTAAGGACAGGGGCAACTAGCGGGAGGAACTACGAGCAGTACTTC | CASSLRTGATSGRNYEQYF
TRBJ1-2 | TRBD1 | TRBV7-9 | . | TGTGCCAGCAGCTTTCGGCGATCAGGGGGACAATTCTATGGCTACACCTTC | CASSFRRSGGQFYGYTF
TRBJ1-2 | . | TRBV11-2 | . | TGTGCCAGCAGCTCTCTGGGGACTTTTGGCTACACCTTC | CASSSLGTFGYTF
TRBJ1-1 | TRBD1 | TRBV28 | . | TGTGCCAGTCAGGGGGGGGCGAAGGGAACTGAAGCTTTCTTT | CASQGGAKGTEAFF
TRBJ1-6 | . | TRBV7-6 | once | TGTGCCAGCAGCTTTTCAGATCTTTCACCCCTCCACTTT | CASSFSDLSPLHF
TRBJ1-2 | . | TRBV28 | . | TGTGCCAGCAGTTTAGCGGGGCCCCAGGACTATGGCTACACCTTC | CASSLAGPQDYGYTF
TRBJ1-2 | . | TRBV28 | once | TGTGCCAGCAGTGTCACGCGCGAAGCTAACTATGGCTACACCTTC | CASSVTREANYGYTF
TRBJ2-6 | . | TRBV27 | . | TGTGCCAGCAGTCCCGAACCCCCGGGCAGCTCTGGGGCCAACGTCCTGACTTTC | CASSPEPPGSSGANVLTF
TRBJ2-3 | TRBD2 | TRBV7-9 | . | TGTGCCAGCAGCTTCACTAGCGGGAGTGCTCTTGATACGCAGTATTTT | CASSFTSGSALDTQYF
TRBJ2-1 | TRBD2 | TRBV9 | few | TGTGCCAGCAGCGTAGCGGTAGCGGGAGGCTACAATGAGCAGTTCTTC | CASSVAVAGGYNEQFF
TRBJ2-7 | . | TRBV7-9 | . | TGTGCCAGCAGCCTGGCCGGTGGGGATCACGAGCAGTACTTC | CASSLAGGDHEQYF
TRBJ2-7 | . | TRBV28 | . | TGTGCCAGCAGTTTATATAGGCAGGGCCAGGACTTC | CASSLYRQGQDF
TRBJ2-7 | TRBD2 | TRBV14 | . | TGTGCCAGCAGCCAATCCCTCCTTCTAGCGGGAGCCGAGCAGTACTTC | CASSQSLLLAGAEQYF
TRBJ2-6 | . | TRBV5-6 | . | TGTGCCAGCAGCTTAAGGTCGACCGTGAACTCTGGGGCCAACGTCCTGACTTTC | CASSLRSTVNSGANVLTF
TRBJ2-1 | TRBD1 | TRBV7-8 | once | TGTGCCAGCAGCCAACGACAGGGCCGGCAGATGAATGAGCAGTTCTTC | CASSQRQGRQMNEQFF
TRBJ1-3 | TRBD1 | TRBV2 | few | TGTGCCAGCAGCAGTAGACAGGGAGCAGGAAACACCATATATTTT | CASSSRQGAGNTIYF
TRBJ2-1 | TRBD1 | TRBV6-6 | . | TGTGCCAGCAGTTGGCGGGACAGGGCGAAGTATGAGCAGTTCTTC | CASSWRDRAKYEQFF
TRBJ2-2 | . | TRBV5-1 | . | TGCGCCAGCACATATTTACAGGGTAACACCGGGGAGCTGTTTTTT | CASTYLQGNTGELFF
TRBJ2-1 | . | TRBV19 | . | TGTGCCAGTAGTTTAACAGGGTTTAGTGAGCAGTTCTTC | CASSLTGFSEQFF
TRBJ1-5 | . | TRBV27 | once | TGTGCCAGCAGTTTATCCAGGGATTTCGGCAATCAGCCCCAGCATTTT | CASSLSRDFGNQPQHF
TRBJ2-5 | . | TRBV5-4 | . | TGTGCCAGCAGCTGGGGCAGGGACGAGACCCAGTACTTC | CASSWGRDETQYF
TRBJ2-7 | . | TRBV5-1 | . | TGCGCCAGCAGCCCGGACGTGACCTACGAGCAGTACTTC | CASSPDVTYEQYF